These T cell receptor beta chains were read from a single sample in a study of blood T cell repertoires in COVID-19. TCRdb's table, derived via immunoSEQ multiplex PCR, lists solely in-frame clones and lacks some. The repertoire has 380,000 or so clones, 81% of them found once; the top ten carry more than 1%. Sequenced input: peripheral blood. These TCRs come from a human donor with acute or convalescent COVID-19. The donor label of this sample is uncertain. Both conserved end residues are part of each CDR3. A D gene is named only where the DNA matches it firmly. Rows give clone size only sometimes, using once, few, many, or a class for an expanded clone.

j_call,d_call,v_call,clone_size,cdr3_aa,cdr3_nt
TRBJ2-3,.,TRBV3-1/TRBV3-2,once,CASGMSWGGQYF,TGTGCCAGCGGCATGAGCTGGGGAGGGCAGTATTTT
TRBJ2-5,.,TRBV7-8,.,CASRKSGHQETQYF,TGTGCCAGCAGAAAATCTGGACATCAAGAGACCCAGTACTTC
TRBJ1-1,.,TRBV4-1,.,CASSLIRTGNTEAFF,TGCGCCAGCAGCCTAATCCGAACTGGGAACACTGAAGCTTTCTTT
TRBJ2-7,.,TRBV5-8,.,CASSLLRHEQYF,TGTGCCAGCAGCCTATTACGCCACGAGCAGTACTTC
TRBJ2-6,.,TRBV5-6,.,CASSSAGANVLTF,TGTGCCAGCAGCTCAGCTGGGGCCAACGTCCTGACTTTC
TRBJ2-5,.,TRBV5-1,.,CASSELETQYF,TGCGCCAGCAGCGAGCTAGAGACCCAGTACTTC
TRBJ1-1,TRBD1,TRBV5-8,.,CASSQNRGRAEAFF,TGTGCCAGCAGCCAAAACAGGGGTCGCGCTGAAGCTTTCTTT
TRBJ1-1,TRBD1,TRBV29-1,.,CSARTGTNTEAFF,TGCAGCGCCCGGACAGGGACGAACACTGAAGCTTTCTTT
TRBJ2-3,.,TRBV2,.,CASSRGSTDTQYF,TGTGCCAGCAGTCGGGGGAGCACAGATACGCAGTATTTT
TRBJ1-1,.,TRBV5-5,.,CASSLVGQGPGRTEAFF,TGTGCCAGCAGCTTGGTCGGGCAGGGCCCAGGGAGGACTGAAGCTTTCTTT
TRBJ1-2,.,TRBV3-1/TRBV3-2,.,CASSQEQGLIGYTF,TGTGCCAGCAGCCAAGAACAGGGTTTGATCGGCTACACCTTC
TRBJ2-3,.,TRBV19,.,CASSALGGAADTQYF,TGTGCCAGTAGTGCCCTGGGGGGAGCTGCAGATACGCAGTATTTT
TRBJ1-5,.,TRBV12-3/TRBV12-4,.,CASSLNGPLPQHF,TGTGCCAGCAGTTTAAACGGTCCGCTGCCCCAGCATTTT
TRBJ2-2,.,TRBV15,.,CATSVRGNTGELFF,TGTGCCACCAGCGTCAGGGGGAACACCGGGGAGCTGTTTTTT
TRBJ2-1,.,TRBV5-1,.,CASSLADGGGEQFF,TGCGCCAGCAGCTTGGCTGATGGTGGGGGGGAGCAGTTCTTC
TRBJ2-5,.,TRBV2,once,CASSEHRKETQYF,TGTGCCAGCAGTGAGCACAGGAAAGAGACCCAGTACTTC
TRBJ2-3,TRBD2,TRBV7-9,.,CASIYREARTDTQYF,TGTGCCAGCATCTACCGGGAGGCCCGCACAGATACGCAGTATTTT
TRBJ2-1,TRBD1,TRBV5-1,.,CASSSGGGYNEQFF,TGCGCCAGCAGTTCAGGGGGCGGCTACAATGAGCAGTTCTTC
TRBJ2-1,.,TRBV2,.,CASRRSYNEQFF,TGTGCCAGCAGAAGGAGCTACAATGAGCAGTTCTTC
TRBJ1-2,TRBD1,TRBV11-2,.,CASSPFRQGEGYTF,TGTGCCAGCAGCCCCTTTCGTCAGGGGGAAGGCTACACCTTC
TRBJ1-2,.,TRBV2,.,CASSDIEDGYTF,TGTGCCAGCAGTGATATTGAGGATGGCTACACCTTC
TRBJ1-2,.,TRBV28,.,CVTTSTYYGYTF,TGTGTCACAACCAGTACCTACTATGGCTACACCTTC
TRBJ1-5,TRBD1,TRBV5-1,.,CASSLVAGGSGIRNQPQHF,TGCGCCAGCAGCTTGGTTGCAGGGGGTTCGGGTATACGGAATCAGCCCCAGCATTTT
TRBJ1-2,.,TRBV19,.,CASSIDARGFGYTF,TGTGCCAGTAGTATAGATGCAAGAGGGTTTGGCTACACCTTC
TRBJ2-7,TRBD1,TRBV29-1,few,CSVAGTGYEQYF,TGCAGCGTTGCCGGGACAGGGTACGAGCAGTACTTC
TRBJ1-1,TRBD1,TRBV3-1/TRBV3-2,.,CATNRGTGTEAFF,TGTGCTACAAACAGGGGGACGGGGACTGAAGCTTTCTTT
TRBJ2-2,.,TRBV5-1,.,CASSLALGTNTGELFF,TGCGCCAGCAGCTTGGCCCTGGGCACGAACACCGGGGAGCTGTTTTTT
TRBJ1-1,.,TRBV28,.,CASRTTGYPQAFF,TGTGCCAGCAGGACGACAGGATATCCCCAAGCTTTCTTT
TRBJ2-7,TRBD1,TRBV5-1,.,CASSLAGTAPYEQYF,TGCGCCAGCAGCTTGGCCGGGACAGCACCTTACGAGCAGTACTTC
TRBJ2-6,.,TRBV7-9,.,CASRAGVKLAGANVLTF,TGTGCCAGCAGGGCAGGGGTTAAATTAGCTGGGGCCAACGTCCTGACTTTC
TRBJ2-7,.,TRBV7-8,.,CASSSLTTIYEQYF,TGTGCCAGCAGCTCGCTCACAACAATCTACGAGCAGTACTTC
TRBJ1-2,TRBD1,TRBV9,.,CASRGQGNYGYTF,TGTGCCAGCAGAGGACAGGGTAACTATGGCTACACCTTC
TRBJ2-7,.,TRBV5-1,.,CASSLGWQTSYEQYF,TGCGCCAGCAGCTTGGGCTGGCAAACCTCCTACGAGCAGTACTTC
TRBJ1-5,.,TRBV12-3/TRBV12-4,.,CATTKSLPQHF,TGTGCCACCACGAAATCGCTACCCCAGCATTTT
TRBJ2-5,.,TRBV29-1,.,CSVIRLSGAWQTQYF,TGCAGCGTGATCCGGTTGAGTGGGGCTTGGCAGACCCAGTACTTC
TRBJ2-1,.,TRBV5-8,once,CASSLGLADNNEQFF,TGTGCCAGCAGTTTAGGCCTGGCGGATAACAATGAGCAGTTCTTC
TRBJ2-1,TRBD1,TRBV5-1,.,CASSYGQGIYNEQFF,TGCGCCAGCAGCTATGGACAGGGGATTTACAATGAGCAGTTCTTC
TRBJ2-5,.,TRBV7-8,.,CASSLGLGETQYF,TGTGCCAGCAGCTTAGGACTAGGAGAGACCCAGTACTTC
TRBJ1-2,.,TRBV24-1,.,CATSLTGNRGYTF,TGTGCCACCAGTCTAACGGGGAATCGGGGCTACACCTTC
TRBJ1-3,.,TRBV28,.,CASSSPQGGNTIYF,TGTGCCAGCAGTTCGCCGCAGGGTGGAAACACCATATATTTT
TRBJ2-7,TRBD1,TRBV5-6,.,CASSRRGTGSTYEQYF,TGTGCCAGCAGCAGACGAGGGACAGGGTCTACGTACGAGCAGTACTTC